These 8 T cell receptor beta chains came from one sample sequenced in a study of shared clonotypes between healthy human individuals. The repertoire was sequenced with immunoSEQ multiplex PCR; TCRdb's copy has only in-frame clones and lacks some. This sample has some 1.5 million clones, with roughly 98% found just once. Input material: naive CD4+ T cells sorted from blood. Described subset: CD45RA+ positively selected. Receptor source: a man under 40 in good health.

This clone appeared once. The chain has TRBV7-9 and TRBJ2-7; D may be TRBD1 (5 bases). Trimming shortened V by 3 bases and J by 4 bases, and 7 bases separated the two germline ends. Looked up from germline, CDR1 is SEHNR and CDR2 is FQNEAQ (reference sequence). This CDR3 is 12 amino acids long. CDR3 in amino acids: CASSFAGYEQYF. The CDR3 DNA is TGTGCCAGCAGCTTTGCAGGGTACGAGCAGTACTTC. The complete variable domain, with remaining parts taken from reference TRBV7-9 and TRBJ2-7, reads DTGVSQNPRHKITKRGQNVTFRCDPISEHNRLYWYRQTLGQGPEFLTYFQNEAQLEKSRLLSDRFSAERPKGSFSTLEIQRTEQGDSAMYLCASSFAGYEQYFGPGTRLTVT.

This sequence joins TRBV7-9 and TRBJ2-1; 10 positions agree with TRBD2. Losses at the gene ends were 3 bases for V and 6 bases for J; bases not matched to a gene: 8. In germline, CDR1 is SEHNR, CDR2 FQNEAQ (reference sequence). The length of the CDR3 is 16 residues. The CDR3 protein is CASSFRIAGGGNEQFF. As DNA, the CDR3 is TGTGCCAGCAGCTTTCGTATAGCGGGAGGTGGCAATGAGCAGTTCTTC.

This chain connects TRBV20-1 to TRBJ2-5, with D perhaps TRBD2 (5 bases). V was cut by 6 bases and J by 3 bases, with 5 bases left in between. Germline CDR1 DFQATT, CDR2 SNEGSKA (reference sequence). This CDR3 region has 10 residues. CDR3 residues: CSAAEETQYF. Written as DNA, the CDR3 is TGCAGTGCAGCGGAAGAGACCCAGTACTTC.

The rearrangement uses TRBV18 and TRBJ1-1, with TRBD1 as a possible D gene (5 bases). V was shortened by 4 bases and J by 1 base, with 13 bases between the two germline ends. The CDR3 extends over 15 amino acids. In germline, CDR1 is KGHSH, CDR2 LQKENI. The CDR3 nucleotides read TGTGCCAGCTCACTTCAGGGTGTGGGGAACACTGAAGCTTTCTTT. Encoded protein: CASSLQGVGNTEAFF.

The chain recombines TRBV14 with TRBJ1-1; D uncertain. V lost 1 base and J 1 base, leaving 7 bases between the germline ends. Germline V gene sequence: CDR1 SGHDN, CDR2 FVKESK. This CDR3 is built from 14 residues. CDR3 nucleotides: TGTGCCAGCAGCCAAGTTAAGACGAACACTGAAGCTTTCTTT. This encodes CASSQVKTNTEAFF.

The chain links TRBV6-6 to TRBJ1-5; no firm D call. Germline loops: CDR1 MNHNY, CDR2 SVGAGI (reference sequence). V lost 0 bases, J lost 1 base, and 4 bases lay in between. This CDR3 comprises 14 residues. CDR3 sequence reads: CASSYSSSNQPQHF. The CDR3 coding sequence is TGTGCCAGCAGTTACTCGAGCAGCAATCAGCCCCAGCATTTT.

The chain joins TRBV5-5 to TRBJ1-3; 7 bases map to TRBD1. The CDR3 sequence is 18 residues long. V lost 0 bases to trimming and J lost 8 bases; unmatched junction nucleotides: 17. CDR1 and CDR2 (germline): SGHKS, YYEKEE (reference sequence). The DNA of the CDR3 is TGTGCCAGCAGCTTGGCCGATAACCGTCCAGGGGGGAGCCACACCATATATTTT. Translated, it gives CASSLADNRPGGSHTIYF.

This chain uses TRBV29-1 with TRBJ1-1; 9 nucleotides align to TRBD1. This CDR3 spans 14 amino acids. Germline V lookup: CDR1 SQVTM, CDR2 ANQGSEA. V dropped 1 base and J dropped 4; count of bases not matched to a gene: 4. CDR3 nucleotide sequence: TGCAGCGTTGAAGTACAGGGGGCGGCCACTGAAGCTTTCTTT. Protein product: CSVEVQGAATEAFF.